This paragraph reports one T cell receptor beta chain. Its target is unknown. This specimen comes from a study of shared clonotypes between healthy human individuals. Study observations and caveats: Naive subsets generally exceeded memory subsets in estimated richness. Clonotypes that were shared across a few donors made up around 5% of naive CD4 clonotypes.

As originally analysed: Junction-only sequences without quality scores came from ImmunoSEQ, so filtering differed. Produced via immunoSEQ multiplex PCR; TCRdb's table is partial and in-frame only. That table furnishes V, J and clone size, whereas the DNA furnished D and trimming. The sample records some 2,500,000 clones, 92% being singletons. Adult donors, all healthy and HIV-negative, had no recent acute infections or vaccinations. Germline CDR1 reads SGHNT; CDR2 reads YYREEE (reference sequence). Trimming at V came to 4 bases and at J to 4 bases, leaving 10 bases not matched to a gene. The CDR3 loop spans 17 amino acids.

This receptor was obtained from a man aged 18 to 30 in good health. Some clones in this sample may be carry-over from other donors' samples. The specimen sequenced was naive CD4+ T cells from PBMCs. Subset here: CD45RA+ positively selected. The V and J genes are TRBV5-4 and TRBJ2-3; 12 bases align to TRBD2. The CDR3 region is CASSRGLAGGPSDTQYF. CDR3 sequence (DNA): TGTGCCAGCAGCCGAGGCCTAGCGGGAGGGCCCTCAGATACGCAGTATTTT.